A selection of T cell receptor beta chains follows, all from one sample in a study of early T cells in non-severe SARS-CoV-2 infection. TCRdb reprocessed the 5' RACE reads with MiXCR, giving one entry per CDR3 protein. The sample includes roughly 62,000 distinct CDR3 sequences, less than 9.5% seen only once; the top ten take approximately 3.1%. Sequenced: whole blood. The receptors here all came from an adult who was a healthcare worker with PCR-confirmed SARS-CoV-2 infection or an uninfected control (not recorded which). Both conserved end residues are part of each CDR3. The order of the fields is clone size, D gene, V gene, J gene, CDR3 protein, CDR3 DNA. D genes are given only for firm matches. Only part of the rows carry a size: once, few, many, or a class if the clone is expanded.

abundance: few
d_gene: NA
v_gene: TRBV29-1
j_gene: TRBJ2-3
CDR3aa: CSVERQGIDTQYF
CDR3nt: TGCAGCGTTGAACGCCAGGGGATTGATACGCAGTATTTT

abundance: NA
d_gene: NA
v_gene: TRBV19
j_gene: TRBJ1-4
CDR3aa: CASRVSGAATNEKLFF
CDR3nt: TGTGCCAGTAGAGTCAGCGGGGCTGCAACTAATGAAAAACTGTTTTTT

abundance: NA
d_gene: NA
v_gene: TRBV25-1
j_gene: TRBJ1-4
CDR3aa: CASREAGRVNEKLFF
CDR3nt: TGTGCCAGCAGAGAAGCGGGCAGGGTCAATGAAAAACTGTTTTTT

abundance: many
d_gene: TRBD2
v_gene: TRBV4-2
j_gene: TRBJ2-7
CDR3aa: CASSHPGLAGGEQYF
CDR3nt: TGTGCCAGCAGCCACCCGGGACTAGCGGGGGGAGAGCAGTACTTC

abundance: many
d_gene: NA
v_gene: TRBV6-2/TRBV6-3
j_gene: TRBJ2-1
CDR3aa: CASSSDTRGNEQFF
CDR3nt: TGTGCCAGCAGTTCGGACACCCGGGGAAATGAGCAGTTCTTC

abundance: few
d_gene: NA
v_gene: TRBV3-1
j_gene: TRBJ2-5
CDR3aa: CASSQDWSAAQETQYF
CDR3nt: TGTGCCAGCAGCCAAGATTGGTCAGCGGCTCAAGAGACCCAGTACTTC

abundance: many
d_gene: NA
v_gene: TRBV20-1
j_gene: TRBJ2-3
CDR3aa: CSARETQQDTQYF
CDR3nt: TGCAGTGCTAGAGAGACCCAGCAAGATACGCAGTATTTT

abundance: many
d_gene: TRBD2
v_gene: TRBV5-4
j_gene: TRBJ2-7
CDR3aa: CASSPTPGLAVYEQYF
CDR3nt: TGTGCCAGCAGCCCGACACCGGGACTAGCGGTCTACGAGCAGTACTTC

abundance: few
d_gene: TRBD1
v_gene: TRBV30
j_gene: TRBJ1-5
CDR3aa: CAWDPGTGRNQPQHF
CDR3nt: TGTGCCTGGGACCCTGGGACAGGGAGAAATCAGCCCCAGCATTTT

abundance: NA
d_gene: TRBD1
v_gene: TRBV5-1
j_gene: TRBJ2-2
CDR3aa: CASSPNPPTGAGELFF
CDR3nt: TGCGCTAGCAGCCCCAACCCCCCCACAGGGGCCGGGGAGCTGTTTTTT

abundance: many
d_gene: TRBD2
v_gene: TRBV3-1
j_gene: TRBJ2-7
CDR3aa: CASSRQGTSGPYAQYF
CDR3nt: TGTGCCAGCAGTCGTCAAGGGACTAGCGGCCCCTACGCGCAGTACTTC

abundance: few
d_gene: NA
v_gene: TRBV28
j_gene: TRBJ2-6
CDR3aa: CASSSRPGTDSGANVLTF
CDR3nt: TGTGCCAGCAGCTCGAGGCCGGGGACGGACTCTGGGGCCAACGTCCTGACTTTC

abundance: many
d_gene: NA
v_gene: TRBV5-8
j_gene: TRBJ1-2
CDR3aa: CASKEGYGYTF
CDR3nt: TGTGCCAGCAAGGAGGGCTATGGCTACACCTTC

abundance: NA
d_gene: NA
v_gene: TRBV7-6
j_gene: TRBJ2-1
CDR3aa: CASSSNSTSIYEQFF
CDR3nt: TGTGCCAGCAGCTCCAATTCTACTAGCATATATGAGCAGTTCTTC

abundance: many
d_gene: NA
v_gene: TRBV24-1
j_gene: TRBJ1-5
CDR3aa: CATSDFANQPQHF
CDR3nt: TGTGCCACCAGTGATTTCGCCAATCAGCCCCAGCATTTT

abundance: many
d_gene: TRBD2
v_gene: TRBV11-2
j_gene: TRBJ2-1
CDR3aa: CASSFLSTSGIYNEQFF
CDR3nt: TGTGCCAGCAGCTTCCTTTCGACTAGCGGTATCTACAATGAGCAGTTCTTC

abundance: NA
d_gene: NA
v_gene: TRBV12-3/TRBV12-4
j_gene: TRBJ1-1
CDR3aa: CASSEAQDTEAFF
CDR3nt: TGTGCCAGCAGTGAGGCCCAGGACACTGAAGCTTTCTTT